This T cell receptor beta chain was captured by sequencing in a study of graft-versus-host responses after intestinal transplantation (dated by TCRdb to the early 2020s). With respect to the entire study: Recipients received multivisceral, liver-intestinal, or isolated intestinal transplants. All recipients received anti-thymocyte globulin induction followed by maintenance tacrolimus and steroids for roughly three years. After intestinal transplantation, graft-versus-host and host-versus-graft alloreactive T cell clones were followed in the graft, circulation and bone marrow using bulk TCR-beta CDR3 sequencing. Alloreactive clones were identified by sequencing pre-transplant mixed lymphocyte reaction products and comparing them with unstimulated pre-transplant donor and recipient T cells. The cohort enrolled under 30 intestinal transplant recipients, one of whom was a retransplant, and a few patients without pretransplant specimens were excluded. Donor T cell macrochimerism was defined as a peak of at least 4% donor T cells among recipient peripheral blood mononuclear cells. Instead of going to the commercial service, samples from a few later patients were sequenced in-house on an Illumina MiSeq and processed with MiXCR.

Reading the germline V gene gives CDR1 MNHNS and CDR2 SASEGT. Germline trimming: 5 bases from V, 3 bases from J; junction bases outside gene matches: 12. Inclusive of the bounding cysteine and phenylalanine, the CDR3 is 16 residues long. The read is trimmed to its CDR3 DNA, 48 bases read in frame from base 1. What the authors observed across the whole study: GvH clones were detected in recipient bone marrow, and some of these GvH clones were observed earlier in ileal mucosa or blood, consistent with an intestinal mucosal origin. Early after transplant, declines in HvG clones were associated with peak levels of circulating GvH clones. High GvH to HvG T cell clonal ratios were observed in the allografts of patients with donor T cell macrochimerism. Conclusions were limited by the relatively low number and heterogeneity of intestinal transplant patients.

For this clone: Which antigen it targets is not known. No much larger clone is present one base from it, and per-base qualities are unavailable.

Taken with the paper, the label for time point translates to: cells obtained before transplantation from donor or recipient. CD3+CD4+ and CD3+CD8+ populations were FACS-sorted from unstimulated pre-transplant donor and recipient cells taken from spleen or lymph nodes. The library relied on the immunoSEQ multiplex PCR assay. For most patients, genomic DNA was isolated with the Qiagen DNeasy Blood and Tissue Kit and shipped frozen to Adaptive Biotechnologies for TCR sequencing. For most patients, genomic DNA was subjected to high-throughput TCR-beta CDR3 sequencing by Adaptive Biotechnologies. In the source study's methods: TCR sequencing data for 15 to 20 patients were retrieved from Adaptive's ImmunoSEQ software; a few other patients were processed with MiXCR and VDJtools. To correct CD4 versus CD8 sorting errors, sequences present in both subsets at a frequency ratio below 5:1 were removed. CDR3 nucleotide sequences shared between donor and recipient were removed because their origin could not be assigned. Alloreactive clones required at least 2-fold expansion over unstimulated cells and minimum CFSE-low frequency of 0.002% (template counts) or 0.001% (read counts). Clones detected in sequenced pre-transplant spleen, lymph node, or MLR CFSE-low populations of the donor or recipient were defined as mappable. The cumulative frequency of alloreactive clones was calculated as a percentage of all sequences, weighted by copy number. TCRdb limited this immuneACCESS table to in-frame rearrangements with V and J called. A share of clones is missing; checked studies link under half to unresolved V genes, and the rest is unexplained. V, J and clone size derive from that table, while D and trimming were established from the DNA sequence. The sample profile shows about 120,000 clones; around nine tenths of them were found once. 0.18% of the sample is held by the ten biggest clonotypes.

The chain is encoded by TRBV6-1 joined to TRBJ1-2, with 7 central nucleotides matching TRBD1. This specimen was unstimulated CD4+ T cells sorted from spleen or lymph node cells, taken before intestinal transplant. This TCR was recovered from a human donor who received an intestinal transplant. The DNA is TGTGCCAGCAGTCAAGGGACAGACGCTATTTACTATGGCTACACCTTC. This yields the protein CASSQGTDAIYYGYTF.